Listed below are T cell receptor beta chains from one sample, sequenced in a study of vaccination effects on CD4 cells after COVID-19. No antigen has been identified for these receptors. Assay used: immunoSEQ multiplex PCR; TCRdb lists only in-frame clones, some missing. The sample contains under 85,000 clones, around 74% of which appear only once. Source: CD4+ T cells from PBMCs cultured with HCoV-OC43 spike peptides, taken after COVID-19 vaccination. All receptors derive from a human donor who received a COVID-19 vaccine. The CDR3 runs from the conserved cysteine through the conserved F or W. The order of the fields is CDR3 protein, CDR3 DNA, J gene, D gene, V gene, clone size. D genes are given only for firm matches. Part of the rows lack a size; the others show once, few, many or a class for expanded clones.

CASSPPPARGNEKLFF,TGTGCCAGCAGCCCTCCCCCGGCCAGGGGGAATGAAAAACTGTTTTTT,TRBJ1-4,TRBD1,TRBV3-1/TRBV3-2,NA
CASSLVGGPNTEAFF,TGCGCCAGCAGCTTGGTTGGGGGTCCGAACACTGAAGCTTTCTTT,TRBJ1-1,NA,TRBV5-1,NA
CASSWRGRSTDTQYF,TGTGCCAGCAGCTGGCGGGGGCGGAGCACAGATACGCAGTATTTT,TRBJ2-3,NA,TRBV11-3,NA
CASRDLAGEGQFF,TGTGCCAGCAGGGATTTAGCGGGGGAGGGACAGTTCTTC,TRBJ2-1,TRBD2,TRBV27,NA
CASSQGSESTDTQYF,TGCGCCAGCAGCCAAGGCAGCGAATCGACAGATACGCAGTATTTT,TRBJ2-3,NA,TRBV4-3,NA
CASSPTRDTQYF,TGTGCCAGCAGTCCGACTCGAGATACGCAGTATTTT,TRBJ2-3,NA,TRBV6-6,few
CASSYWDSDSPLHF,TGTGCCAGCAGTTATTGGGACAGCGATTCACCCCTCCACTTT,TRBJ1-6,TRBD1,TRBV6-5,few
CASSLRGGFYGYTF,TGTGCCAGCAGCTTACGAGGGGGGTTCTATGGCTACACCTTC,TRBJ1-2,NA,TRBV7-2,once
CASSVGSGGSTAKNIQYF,TGTGCCAGCAGCGTAGGGAGCGGGGGGTCCACAGCCAAAAACATTCAGTACTTC,TRBJ2-4,TRBD2,TRBV9,NA
CASSLDLTSEQFF,TGTGCCAGCAGCTTGGATCTAACGAGTGAGCAGTTCTTC,TRBJ2-1,NA,TRBV5-4,NA
CATSRGTGGNQPQHF,TGTGCCACCAGCAGGGGTACAGGGGGCAATCAGCCCCAGCATTTT,TRBJ1-5,TRBD1,TRBV15,NA
CASSPQGTGELFF,TGTGCCAGCAGCCCGCAGGGGACCGGGGAGCTGTTTTTT,TRBJ2-2,NA,TRBV7-3,NA
CASSLVDTFYGYTF,TGTGCCAGCAGCTTAGTGGACACCTTCTATGGCTACACCTTC,TRBJ1-2,NA,TRBV11-2,NA
CASSLMATGNTDTQYF,TGTGCCAGCAGCTTAATGGCCACGGGGAACACAGATACGCAGTATTTT,TRBJ2-3,NA,TRBV7-3,NA
CASSTWGDQPQHF,TGTGCCAGCAGTACGTGGGGGGACCAGCCCCAGCATTTT,TRBJ1-5,NA,TRBV7-2,NA
CASSQDSGDTEAFF,TGTGCCAGCAGCCAAGATTCAGGGGACACTGAAGCTTTCTTT,TRBJ1-1,NA,TRBV3-1/TRBV3-2,NA
CASTSRALNTEAFF,TGTGCCAGCACCTCCAGGGCCTTGAACACTGAAGCTTTCTTT,TRBJ1-1,NA,TRBV2,few
CASSLTGGHSPLHF,TGTGCCAGCAGCTTAACGGGGGGACATTCACCCCTCCACTTT,TRBJ1-6,NA,TRBV7-2,once
CASRPTGAGEKTQYF,TGTGCCAGTCGACCCACGGGAGCGGGGGAGAAGACCCAGTACTTC,TRBJ2-5,TRBD2,TRBV19,NA
CASSPLKNTGELFF,TGTGCCAGCTCACCTCTCAAGAACACCGGGGAGCTGTTTTTT,TRBJ2-2,NA,TRBV18,NA
CASSTGNTIYF,TGTGCCAGCTCGACCGGAAACACCATATATTTT,TRBJ1-3,NA,TRBV6-5,few
CASSLGGGNYGYTF,TGTGCCAGCAGCTTAGGGGGGGGGAACTATGGCTACACCTTC,TRBJ1-2,NA,TRBV11-2,NA
CASSPGTGSSYNSPLHF,TGTGCCAGCAGTCCCGGGACGGGGAGCTCCTATAATTCACCCCTCCACTTT,TRBJ1-6,NA,TRBV6-6,NA
CASSHQTDSNQPQHF,TGCGCCAGCAGCCACCAGACGGATAGCAATCAGCCCCAGCATTTT,TRBJ1-5,NA,TRBV4-1,NA
CATSRGTEAFF,TGTGCCACCAGTAGGGGCACTGAAGCTTTCTTT,TRBJ1-1,NA,TRBV24-1,few
CASSYELSSRANVLTF,TGCGCCAGCAGTTATGAGCTGAGCTCTCGGGCCAACGTCCTGACTTTC,TRBJ2-6,NA,TRBV5-1,NA
CAWSEGFNTGELFF,TGTGCCTGGAGTGAGGGTTTTAACACCGGGGAGCTGTTTTTT,TRBJ2-2,NA,TRBV30,NA
CASSRQGDMNTEAFF,TGTGCCAGCAGCAGACAGGGGGACATGAACACTGAAGCTTTCTTT,TRBJ1-1,TRBD1,TRBV6-5,NA
CASSGVLETQYF,TGCGCCAGCAGTGGGGTACTCGAGACCCAGTACTTC,TRBJ2-5,NA,TRBV10-2,NA
CASIDRGLWNSPLHF,TGTGCCAGCATCGACAGGGGGTTATGGAATTCACCCCTCCACTTT,TRBJ1-6,TRBD1,TRBV28,NA
CATSDSYNEQFF,TGTGCCACCAGTGACTCCTACAATGAGCAGTTCTTC,TRBJ2-1,NA,TRBV24-1,once
CASSRGQGSVETQYF,TGTGCCAGCAGCAGAGGACAGGGGAGTGTGGAGACCCAGTACTTC,TRBJ2-5,TRBD1,TRBV7-2,NA
CASSQGSWAVINNEQFF,TGTGCCAGCAGCCAAGGGTCGTGGGCCGTTATTAACAATGAGCAGTTCTTC,TRBJ2-1,NA,TRBV3-1/TRBV3-2,NA
CASSQSPGQVEKLFF,TGCGCCAGCAGCCAATCGCCGGGACAAGTCGAAAAACTGTTTTTT,TRBJ1-4,NA,TRBV4-1,few
CASSQGQGLRSNEKLFF,TGCGCCAGCAGCCAAGGGCAGGGCCTTCGGTCTAATGAAAAACTGTTTTTT,TRBJ1-4,NA,TRBV4-1,NA
CASSQGQGASYNEQFF,TGTGCCAGCAGTCAAGGACAGGGGGCGTCCTACAATGAGCAGTTCTTC,TRBJ2-1,TRBD1,TRBV14,NA
CASSQDLRAVTEAFF,TGCGCCAGCAGCCAAGATTTAAGGGCGGTCACTGAAGCTTTCTTT,TRBJ1-1,NA,TRBV4-1,NA
CASSLVPGANVLTF,TGTGCCAGCAGCTTAGTTCCTGGGGCCAACGTCCTGACTTTC,TRBJ2-6,NA,TRBV11-1,NA
CASSVFPSLQSKLFF,TGTGCCAGCAGCGTATTTCCCAGTCTCCAATCGAAACTGTTTTTT,TRBJ1-4,NA,TRBV9,NA
CASSPGPSNYGYTF,TGTGCCAGCTCACCCGGCCCCAGCAACTATGGCTACACCTTC,TRBJ1-2,NA,TRBV18,NA
CASSVEVRNEQFF,TGTGCCAGCAGTGTAGAGGTTCGCAATGAGCAGTTCTTC,TRBJ2-1,NA,TRBV2,NA
CASSSRSLAGSTGELFF,TGTGCCAGCAGCTCCCGTTCTTTAGCGGGGAGTACCGGGGAGCTGTTTTTT,TRBJ2-2,TRBD2,TRBV7-9,once
CASSSTGSFGYTF,TGTGCCAGCAGCTCCACAGGGAGTTTTGGCTACACCTTC,TRBJ1-2,NA,TRBV7-8,NA
CASSEGSLNTEAFF,TGTGCCAGCAGTGAAGGTAGTTTGAACACTGAAGCTTTCTTT,TRBJ1-1,NA,TRBV2,NA
CASRAGRNYGYTF,TGTGCCAGCAGAGCTGGACGGAACTATGGCTACACCTTC,TRBJ1-2,NA,TRBV2,NA
CASTVSPYYNEQFF,TGTGCCAGCACTGTTTCTCCTTACTACAATGAGCAGTTCTTC,TRBJ2-1,NA,TRBV6-5,NA
CASSTVVGNTEAFF,TGTGCCAGCAGCACCGTGGTGGGGAACACTGAAGCTTTCTTT,TRBJ1-1,NA,TRBV7-9,NA
CATSRGGTGRDTQYF,TGTGCCACCAGCAGGGGGGGAACAGGGAGAGATACGCAGTATTTT,TRBJ2-3,NA,TRBV15,NA
CASSQARQGNSPLHF,TGTGCCAGCAGCCAAGCGAGACAGGGAAATTCACCCCTCCACTTT,TRBJ1-6,TRBD1,TRBV3-1/TRBV3-2,NA
CATSRGLLQGASGELFF,TGTGCCACCAGCAGGGGCCTTTTACAGGGGGCGTCCGGGGAGCTGTTTTTT,TRBJ2-2,TRBD1,TRBV15,NA
CASSAGQGVRETQYF,TGTGCCAGTAGTGCCGGACAGGGAGTAAGGGAGACCCAGTACTTC,TRBJ2-5,TRBD1,TRBV19,NA
CASSLGGYNSPLHF,TGTGCCAGCAGTCTGGGGGGCTATAATTCACCCCTCCACTTT,TRBJ1-6,NA,TRBV28,NA
CASSDRGGALSYNEQFF,TGCGCCAGCAGTGACCGAGGTGGGGCTCTCAGTTACAATGAGCAGTTCTTC,TRBJ2-1,NA,TRBV10-1,NA
CATSRGTGNNQPQHF,TGTGCCACCAGCAGAGGGACAGGGAACAATCAGCCCCAGCATTTT,TRBJ1-5,TRBD1,TRBV15,NA
CASRGTGRMRNNNEQFF,TGTGCCAGCAGGGGGACAGGTCGGATGAGGAACAACAATGAGCAGTTCTTC,TRBJ2-1,TRBD1,TRBV5-5,NA
CASSEARAVKTQYF,TGTGCCAGCAGTGAAGCTAGGGCGGTGAAGACCCAGTACTTC,TRBJ2-5,NA,TRBV6-1,once
CAWSGLPGGYTF,TGTGCCTGGAGTGGACTCCCAGGGGGCTACACCTTC,TRBJ1-2,NA,TRBV30,NA
CASSYILPNEQFF,TGTGCCAGCAGTTACATACTACCCAATGAGCAGTTCTTC,TRBJ2-1,NA,TRBV6-2/TRBV6-3,NA
CASSLGGISTDTQYF,TGTGCCAGCAGCTTGGGAGGGATCAGCACAGATACGCAGTATTTT,TRBJ2-3,NA,TRBV5-5,once